Shown below are 3 T cell receptor beta chains from a single sample sequenced in a study of T cell repertoires in cytomegalovirus infection. MiXCR, applied by TCRdb to the reads, yields one record per CDR3 protein. This table has some 350,000 distinct CDR3 sequences, about 29% appearing once. No antigen has been assigned to these receptors. The sequencing used cultured PBMCs, collected from culture after CMV antigen stimulation. These receptors came from a human donor in good health (CMV status not recorded). Some clones in this sample may be carry-over from other donors' samples.

The chain recombines TRBV9 with TRBJ2-2; D unclear. V was pared by 3 bases and J by 0 bases, with 12 bases between. The germline V gene encodes CDR1 SGDLS and CDR2 YYNGEE. CDR3 length: 16 amino acids. The CDR3 loop is CASSGLALANTGELFF. CDR3 sequence (DNA): TGTGCCAGCAGCGGGTTAGCACTCGCGAACACCGGGGAGCTGTTTTTT.

This clonotype was detected a few times. V gene TRBV15 combines with J gene TRBJ2-6; D is possibly TRBD1 (6 bases). Germline V CDR1 and CDR2: LNHNV, YYDKDF (reference sequence). The CDR3 contains 18 residues. V shed 3 bases and J shed 0 bases, with 15 bases lying between them. CDR3 loop: CATSSQSRGYSGANVLTF. CDR3 sequence (DNA): TGTGCCACCAGCAGTCAGAGCAGGGGATACTCTGGGGCCAACGTCCTGACTTTC.

This clonotype was found many times. The chain recombines TRBV7-2 with TRBJ2-3; TRBD2 might be the D (5 bases). The CDR3 consists of 14 residues. In germline, CDR1 is SGHTA, CDR2 FQGNSA. V dropped 4 bases and J dropped 10 bases, with 18 bases sitting between them. The CDR3 here is CASSSGLFEGAQYF. CDR3 DNA sequence: TGTGCCAGCAGCTCCGGGCTGTTCGAGGGAGCGCAGTATTTT.